These 14 T cell receptor beta chains share one sample of origin, sequenced in a study of blood T cell repertoires in COVID-19. Repertoires were generated with immunoSEQ multiplex PCR, while TCRdb's copy carries only in-frame clones and drops some. The profile covers about 150,000 clones, with 70% to 90% appearing a single time and roughly 3.4% taken by the ten largest. The sequencing input was peripheral blood. Receptors originate from a man aged 65-85 years with acute or convalescent COVID-19.

The J gene is TRBJ2-1, the V gene TRBV29-1; 13 nucleotides match TRBD2. With 4 bases clipped from V and 4 bases from J, the junction kept 7 bases outside the gene matches. There are 16 residues in the CDR3. CDR1 and CDR2 from the germline V gene are SQVTM and ANQGSEA. Written as DNA, the CDR3 is TGCAGCGTTGCTTTACTAGCGGGAGGGCCTTACAATGAGCAGTTCTTC. This codes for CSVALLAGGPYNEQFF.

The rearrangement links TRBV5-1 to TRBJ2-1, with a tentative D call TRBD1 (6 bases). Trimming stripped 4 bases from V and 4 bases from J, with 12 bases between. CDR3 length: 14 amino acids. Germline V lookup: CDR1 SGHRS, CDR2 YFSETQ. CDR3 region: CASSRDTLYNEQFF. Here the CDR3 DNA reads TGCGCCAGCAGCAGGGACACCCTATACAATGAGCAGTTCTTC.

The J gene is TRBJ2-7, the V gene TRBV9; D gene ambiguous. V was cut by 1 base and J by 2 bases, with 10 bases left in between. The CDR3 is 14 residues long. Germline CDR1 SGDLS, CDR2 YYNGEE. The CDR3 DNA is TGTGCCAGCAGCGTACAGTCGCTTCCCTACGAGCAGTACTTC. It specifies CASSVQSLPYEQYF.

V gene TRBV7-9 combines with J gene TRBJ2-2; 9 bases fit TRBD2. Trimming removed 5 bases from V and 6 bases from J; junction bases left unmatched: 4. The CDR3 is 14 residues long. Looked up from germline, CDR1 is SEHNR and CDR2 is FQNEAQ (reference sequence). Here the CDR3 DNA reads TGTGCCAGCAGCCCTCAGCGGGAGGCCGGGGAGCTGTTTTTT. This codes for CASSPQREAGELFF.

CDR3 sequence (DNA): TGCGCCAGCAGCTTTTGGCCCGGGACAGGGGCCTACGAGCAGTACTTC. Its protein product is CASSFWPGTGAYEQYF. The V gene is TRBV5-1, the J gene TRBJ2-7, with 10 positions matching TRBD1. This CDR3 spans 16 amino acids. Germline trimming cut 2 bases from V and 2 bases from J; bases unmatched to any gene: 7. From germline, CDR1 is SGHRS and CDR2 YFSETQ.

The chain carries TRBV18 and TRBJ2-3; 7 bases match TRBD1. The germline V gene encodes CDR1 KGHSH and CDR2 LQKENI. The V gene end was trimmed by 4 bases and the J gene end by 0 bases; junction bases not matched to a gene: 1. This CDR3 contains 14 residues. CDR3 nucleotide sequence: TGTGCCAGCTCACTGGACAGGAGCACAGATACGCAGTATTTT. Its translation: CASSLDRSTDTQYF.

The V gene is TRBV25-1, the J gene TRBJ2-7; D not certain. With 4 bases removed from V and 3 bases from J, the gap between germline ends came to 4 bases. The CDR3 has 11 amino acids. In germline, CDR1 is MGHDK, CDR2 SYGVNS. This chain's CDR3 is CASSVNYEQYF. The CDR3 DNA is TGTGCCAGCAGTGTCAACTACGAGCAGTACTTC.

The chain's CDR3 is CASSFGGTNEKLFF. CDR3 nucleotides: TGTGCCAGCAGTTTCGGGGGAACTAATGAAAAACTGTTTTTT. The genes are TRBV28 and TRBJ1-4; the D gene is possibly TRBD1 (5 bases). In germline, CDR1 is MDHEN, CDR2 SYDVKM. V lost 3 bases to trimming and J lost 1 base, with 6 bases between them. There are 14 residues in the CDR3.

This chain uses TRBV4-3 with TRBJ1-5, with 11 nucleotides matching TRBD1. The CDR3 length is 19 residues. V shed 1 base and J 0 bases; nucleotides not matched to a gene: 8. Germline values: CDR1 LGHNA, CDR2 YSLEER. CDR3 in DNA: TGCGCCAGCAGCCAAGGGACAGGGGGCGGCCCCTATAGCAATCAGCCCCAGCATTTT. Translating it yields CASSQGTGGGPYSNQPQHF.

The chain combines TRBV28 with TRBJ2-2, with D possibly being TRBD2 (5 bases). Germline CDR1 reads MDHEN; CDR2 reads SYDVKM. Trimming cost V 2 bases and J 6 bases, with 13 bases left between them. This CDR3 region has 15 residues. CDR3 DNA sequence: TGTGCCAGCAGTTTAGGGTGGGAGAGGCCCGGGGAGCTGTTTTTT. It yields the protein CASSLGWERPGELFF.

The chain links TRBV4-1 to TRBJ2-7; 10 positions match TRBD1. This CDR3 spans 14 amino acids. V shed 5 bases, J shed 6 bases, and the junction held 7 bases outside the gene matches. Germline CDR1 and CDR2: MGHRA and YSYEKL. Here the CDR3 DNA reads TGCGCCAGCAGCTTTCCGGGACAGGGGTTCGAGCAGTACTTC. Its protein is CASSFPGQGFEQYF.

This chain links TRBV19 with TRBJ2-3; D is perhaps TRBD2 (5 bases). V was clipped by 1 base and J by 2 bases, with 10 bases between them. Germline V lookup: CDR1 LNHDA, CDR2 SQIVND (reference sequence). The CDR3 runs 15 residues. CDR3 sequence (DNA): TGTGCCAGTAGTATAGGCAGAGGGAACACAGATACGCAGTATTTT. This codes for CASSIGRGNTDTQYF.

The V call is TRBV6-5, the J call TRBJ2-7, with D perhaps matching TRBD1 (6 bases). V shed 8 bases and J shed 1 base, with 9 bases lying between them. Germline CDR1 and CDR2: MNHEY and SVGAGI. The CDR3 is 12 residues long. The CDR3 DNA sequence: TGTGCCAGCGGACAGACTTCCTACGAGCAGTACTTC. It translates to CASGQTSYEQYF.

The V gene is TRBV3-1 (or the pseudogene TRBV3-2), the J gene TRBJ2-2; D ambiguous. The germline CDR1 and CDR2 sequences are LGHDT and YNNKEL (reference sequence). The CDR3 consists of 14 residues. Trimming removed 0 bases at V and 6 bases at J, with 8 bases between. CDR3 residues: CASSQDSRPGELFF. The CDR3 region has the DNA TGTGCCAGCAGCCAAGATTCCCGTCCCGGGGAGCTGTTTTTT.